Here is one T cell receptor beta chain with its context. Clones were sequenced by immunoSEQ multiplex PCR, and TCRdb holds only the in-frame ones, with some missing. This sample yields approximately 2,000,000 clones, of which 85% to 95% are seen a single time; approximately 0.41% belongs to the top ten. The source of the sample is a study of shared clonotypes between healthy human individuals. Caucasian adults living in Nashville, Tennessee, provided all samples. Germline V gene sequence: CDR1 SNHLY, CDR2 FYNNEI. The V end was cut by 8 bases, the J end by 4 bases, with 12 bases between. The CDR3 consists of 13 residues.

The TCR comes from a man younger than 30 in good health. Some clones in this sample may be carry-over from other donors' samples. Sequences were obtained from naive CD4+ T cells from PBMCs. Stated subset: CD45RA+ positively selected. The chain has TRBV2 and TRBJ1-5, with no clear D. In DNA form, the CDR3 reads TGTGCCAGCGGTATAGACGGGAATCAGCCCCAGCATTTT. Translating it yields CASGIDGNQPQHF.